This TCR beta chain was retrieved from a study of blood T cell repertoires in COVID-19. The overall study: Nucleic acid was either cDNA or gDNA, and it came from T cells, B-cell-depleted T cells, or PBMCs.

Source study methods: By means of reference gene primer amplification, nucleated cell counts were estimated. Assay: immunoSEQ multiplex PCR; the TCRdb copy retains only in-frame clones and omits some. V and J calls and clone size are copied from that table; D and trimming were computed from the DNA. The data hold roughly 92,000 clones, with approximately 87% observed a single time. Trimming took off 6 bases at V and 10 bases at J, with 13 bases between the two ends. Germline V gene data show CDR1 as MRHNA and CDR2 as SNTAGT. The CDR3 extends over 13 amino acids. The sample comprised peripheral blood. The chain couples TRBV6-4 to TRBJ1-6; D remains unclear. The clonotype originates from a human donor with acute or convalescent COVID-19. The donor label of this sample is uncertain. CDR3 residues: CASSASRVSPLHF. CDR3 DNA sequence: TGTGCCAGCAGCGCGTCGCGGGTGTCACCCCTCCACTTT.